The entry below gives a single T cell receptor beta chain sequence along with its context. Measured with immunoSEQ multiplex PCR; TCRdb has only the in-frame clones, and not every one. The repertoire holds 95,000 to 110,000 clones, with around 92% as singletons. This sample was included in a study of T cell responses to AZD1222 COVID-19 vaccine. The J segment lost 5 bases and the V segment lost 4 bases, leaving 13 bases of the junction unmatched. The CDR3 runs 18 residues. Per the germline V gene, CDR1 is SGHNT and CDR2 is YYREEE (reference sequence). The chain recombines TRBV5-4 with TRBJ2-3; 13 bases fit TRBD2. The sequence was obtained from an adult in good health. Here the sequenced sample was peripheral blood, taken on day 0 of AZD1222 vaccination. CDR3: CASSPPTTSGRGGDTQYF. The DNA for the CDR3 is TGTGCCAGCAGCCCGCCGACAACTAGCGGGAGGGGTGGAGATACGCAGTATTTT.